This TCR beta chain was profiled in a study of technical replicates of blood from a few donors. Germline V gene lookup returns CDR1 SGHRS and CDR2 YFSETQ. The CDR3 runs 14 residues. After removal of 3 bases from V and 0 bases from J, the junction contained 2 bases not matched to a gene. The table came from immunoSEQ multiplex PCR; TCRdb's copy has only in-frame clones and leaves some out. The repertoire has about 71,000 clones, roughly 88% of them found once; the top ten carry approximately 4.4%. This chain connects TRBV5-1 to TRBJ1-2, with 7 bases fitting TRBD1. The sequenced material came from PBMCs. The clonotype originates from a human donor in good health. Some clones in this sample may be carry-over from other donors' samples. The CDR3 spells CASSWDSSNYGYTF. CDR3 nucleotide sequence: TGCGCCAGCAGCTGGGACAGCTCTAACTATGGCTACACCTTC.